What follows describes a single T cell receptor beta chain. The target antigen is unknown. Germline V gene lookup returns CDR1 LNHDA and CDR2 SQIVND (reference sequence). This CDR3 spans 15 amino acids. The V gene end was trimmed by 3 bases and the J gene end by 3 bases; junction bases not matched to a gene: 8. This sample stems from a study of cytomegalovirus exposure and HLA in healthy donors. Use of 60 Vbeta and 13 Jbeta primers characterized the PCR. Sequencing used immunoSEQ multiplex PCR; TCRdb keeps in-frame clones, though not all of them. Of fewer than 200,000 clones listed, 70% to 90% are singletons. Points from the study as a whole: Some segments of the V type, notably TRBV6-2 and TRBV6-3, were excluded as indistinguishable. In a later analysis, TCR association rates varied by HLA locus: DRB1 most, HLA-C fewest.

Sequenced input: PBMCs. The genes are TRBV19 and TRBJ2-7; the match to TRBD1 covers 7 bases. The receptor's source is a woman aged 18-29 years in good health and CMV-seronegative. CDR3 amino acids: CASSIALDRIYEQYF. DNA for the CDR3: TGTGCCAGTAGTATTGCGTTGGACAGGATCTACGAGCAGTACTTC.